This TCR beta chain was identified during a study of T cell responses to AZD1222 COVID-19 vaccine. General study results and limits: Unmutated regions of variants are reportedly targeted by nearly half of spike-specific TCRs. Distributed over spike, vaccine-associated CD4 TCRs predominated at 160-218 and 743-854. There were mostly white British donors and more females than males, and clonal diversity was possibly underestimated. A rise in Spike-specific TCR breadth and depth followed two AZD1222 doses.

CDR3 length: 15 residues. CDR1 is MDHEN and CDR2 is SYDVKM in the germline V gene. With V trimmed by 4 bases and J by 1 base, 7 bases remained unmatched. The repertoire was sequenced with immunoSEQ multiplex PCR; TCRdb's copy has only in-frame clones and lacks some. The data contain about 140,000 clones, around 94% of them singletons. With regard to this clone: Antigen: not known.

This chain uses TRBV28 with TRBJ2-7; 7 positions match TRBD2. Specimen: peripheral blood, collected after recovery from COVID-19. This sequence originates from an adult who had recovered from COVID-19. As DNA, the CDR3 is TGTGCCAGCAGTTCACGGACTAGAAAGTCCTACGAGCAGTACTTC. The encoded protein is CASSSRTRKSYEQYF.